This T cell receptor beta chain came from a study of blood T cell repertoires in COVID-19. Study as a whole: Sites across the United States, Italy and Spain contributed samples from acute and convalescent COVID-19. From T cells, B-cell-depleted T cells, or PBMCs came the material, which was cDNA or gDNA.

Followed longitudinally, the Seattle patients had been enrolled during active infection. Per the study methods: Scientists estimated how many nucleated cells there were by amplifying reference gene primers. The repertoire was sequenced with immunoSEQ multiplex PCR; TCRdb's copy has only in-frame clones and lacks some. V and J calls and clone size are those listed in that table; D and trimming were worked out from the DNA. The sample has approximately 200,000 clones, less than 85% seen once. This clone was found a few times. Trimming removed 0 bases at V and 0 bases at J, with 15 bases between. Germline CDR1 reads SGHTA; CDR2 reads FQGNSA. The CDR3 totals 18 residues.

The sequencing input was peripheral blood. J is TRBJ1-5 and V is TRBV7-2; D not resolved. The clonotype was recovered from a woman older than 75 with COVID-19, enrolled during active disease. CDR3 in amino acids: CASSLALRKVYSNQPQHF. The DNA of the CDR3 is TGTGCCAGCAGCTTAGCCCTGCGGAAGGTCTATAGCAATCAGCCCCAGCATTTT.